This is a list of T cell receptor beta chains from one sample in a study of PD-1 blockade in classical Hodgkin lymphoma. The repertoire was sequenced with immunoSEQ multiplex PCR; TCRdb's copy has only in-frame clones and lacks some. Here the sample spans fewer than 50,000 clones, roughly 86% being singletons. Sequencing was performed on peripheral blood mononuclear cells (PBMCs), taken at baseline. All receptors derive from a human donor with classical Hodgkin lymphoma. Both conserved end residues are part of each CDR3. Each record gives: V gene, clone size, J gene, CDR3 protein. For some rows the clone size is stated as once, few or many, or as a class when expanded; others skip it.

v_call: TRBV6-4; clone_size: NA; j_call: TRBJ1-1; cdr3_aa: CASSEPRRQNTEAFF
v_call: TRBV27; clone_size: NA; j_call: TRBJ1-2; cdr3_aa: CASSPHSYNYGYTF
v_call: TRBV11-1; clone_size: NA; j_call: TRBJ2-3; cdr3_aa: CASSSTSGRYTDTQYF
v_call: TRBV7-9; clone_size: NA; j_call: TRBJ2-3; cdr3_aa: CASMGTSGSGADTQYF
v_call: TRBV6-5; clone_size: NA; j_call: TRBJ2-7; cdr3_aa: CASSYGTGSSYEQYF
v_call: TRBV25-1; clone_size: NA; j_call: TRBJ2-5; cdr3_aa: CASRSRDRGAQETQYF
v_call: TRBV19; clone_size: NA; j_call: TRBJ1-4; cdr3_aa: CASSMGQGSLTEKLFF
v_call: TRBV18; clone_size: NA; j_call: TRBJ1-5; cdr3_aa: CASSPLQTNQPQHF
v_call: TRBV9; clone_size: NA; j_call: TRBJ2-3; cdr3_aa: CASSSEGFTTDTQYF
v_call: TRBV7-9; clone_size: NA; j_call: TRBJ1-2; cdr3_aa: CASSLYGQGYTF
v_call: TRBV11-3; clone_size: NA; j_call: TRBJ2-7; cdr3_aa: CASRIQQGAGEQYF
v_call: TRBV19; clone_size: NA; j_call: TRBJ1-2; cdr3_aa: CAGALYRYYGYTF
v_call: TRBV5-1; clone_size: NA; j_call: TRBJ2-1; cdr3_aa: CASKPSGTSMGGEQFF
v_call: TRBV5-1; clone_size: NA; j_call: TRBJ2-7; cdr3_aa: CASSLAGSYEQYF
v_call: TRBV9; clone_size: NA; j_call: TRBJ2-7; cdr3_aa: CASSVKGQGLDEQYF
v_call: TRBV29-1; clone_size: NA; j_call: TRBJ2-7; cdr3_aa: CSVGRGPREQYF
v_call: TRBV7-2; clone_size: NA; j_call: TRBJ2-7; cdr3_aa: CASSLGRIGVSEQYF
v_call: TRBV6-1; clone_size: few; j_call: TRBJ1-4; cdr3_aa: CASSEGTGSEKLFF
v_call: TRBV29-1; clone_size: NA; j_call: TRBJ2-7; cdr3_aa: CSVQPNRGYEQYF
v_call: TRBV28; clone_size: NA; j_call: TRBJ1-5; cdr3_aa: CASSLLAGQVLNQPQHF
v_call: TRBV7-9; clone_size: NA; j_call: TRBJ2-7; cdr3_aa: CASSGGGAGAFSYEQYF
v_call: TRBV6-1; clone_size: NA; j_call: TRBJ2-1; cdr3_aa: CASSELAGVRNEQFF
v_call: TRBV27; clone_size: NA; j_call: TRBJ2-5; cdr3_aa: CASRPWDRGPETQYF
v_call: TRBV28; clone_size: NA; j_call: TRBJ2-2; cdr3_aa: CASRPGGNSRGELFF
v_call: TRBV5-4; clone_size: NA; j_call: TRBJ1-1; cdr3_aa: CASSSTLDSSNTEAFF
v_call: TRBV7-2; clone_size: NA; j_call: TRBJ2-2; cdr3_aa: CASLYLGELFF
v_call: TRBV27; clone_size: NA; j_call: TRBJ2-1; cdr3_aa: CASSYPGGGYNEQFF
v_call: TRBV6-6; clone_size: NA; j_call: TRBJ1-6; cdr3_aa: CASSYTPGTGTSPLHF
v_call: TRBV19; clone_size: NA; j_call: TRBJ2-1; cdr3_aa: CASSTSGGPFNEQFF
v_call: TRBV5-1; clone_size: few; j_call: TRBJ2-4; cdr3_aa: CASRPTGLNIQYF
v_call: TRBV7-2; clone_size: NA; j_call: TRBJ2-5; cdr3_aa: CASSLVIAQGQETQYF
v_call: TRBV19; clone_size: NA; j_call: TRBJ1-5; cdr3_aa: CASSARGRGNQPQHF